This entry lists 21 T cell receptor beta chains sequenced from one sample in a study of T cell responses to AZD1222 COVID-19 vaccine. The repertoire was sequenced with immunoSEQ multiplex PCR; TCRdb's copy has only in-frame clones and lacks some. The table has 150,000 to 200,000 clones, around nine tenths seen once. The specimen was peripheral blood, collected 28 days after the second dose of the MenACWY control vaccine. The source of these receptors is an adult who received the MenACWY meningococcal vaccine as a control.

The chain combines TRBV3-1 (or the pseudogene TRBV3-2) with TRBJ2-7; 13 bases line up with TRBD2. Germline CDR1 and CDR2: LGHDT and YNNKEL (reference sequence). V lost 0 bases, J lost 3 bases, and 8 bases stayed unmatched. This CDR3 has 18 residues. The CDR3 coding sequence is TGTGCCAGCAGCCAAGATATCTGGGGGACTAGCGGGATCTACGAGCAGTACTTC. Translating gives CASSQDIWGTSGIYEQYF.

This chain uses TRBV9 with TRBJ2-3; D is possibly TRBD1 (6 bases). Germline values: CDR1 SGDLS, CDR2 YYNGEE. Trimming took off 3 bases at V and 5 bases at J, with 16 bases between the two ends. There are 15 residues in the CDR3. CDR3 DNA: TGTGCCAGCAGCGCCCTCCCAGGGGAAGGAGATACGCAGTATTTT. It yields the protein CASSALPGEGDTQYF.

This clone was seen only a few times. This chain joins TRBV6-6 and TRBJ1-6, with TRBD1 identical over 11 bases. Germline V CDR1 and CDR2: MNHNY, SVGAGI (reference sequence). V shed 0 bases, J shed 9 bases, and the junction held 4 bases outside the gene matches. The CDR3 totals 16 residues. The CDR3 is CASSYSVGQGGSPLHF. The DNA of the CDR3 is TGTGCCAGCAGTTACTCGGTGGGACAGGGGGGTTCACCCCTCCACTTT.

The CDR3 coding sequence is TGTGCCAGCAGTTACCGACAGGGGGCTGACTATGGCTACACCTTC. Residues: CASSYRQGADYGYTF. The gene calls are TRBV6-5 and TRBJ1-2, with 10 bases lining up with TRBD1. Per germline, CDR1 MNHEY and CDR2 SVGAGI. With V trimmed by 2 bases and J by 3 bases, 3 bases remained unmatched. The CDR3 consists of 15 residues.

This sequence joins TRBV6-5 and TRBJ2-5; D is ambiguous. V was pared by 11 bases and J by 5 bases, with 18 bases between. The CDR3 is made up of 13 amino acids. Per the germline V gene, CDR1 is MNHEY and CDR2 is SVGAGI. The CDR3 sequence: CAVLLGAGETQYF. In DNA form, the CDR3 reads TGTGCCGTCTTACTCGGAGCAGGCGAGACCCAGTACTTC.

This clone was seen a single time. V is TRBV7-9 and J is TRBJ1-1; D not resolved. This CDR3 is built from 13 residues. Looked up from germline, CDR1 is SEHNR and CDR2 is FQNEAQ (reference sequence). Deletions cut 7 bases from V and 5 bases from J, with 14 bases between. The CDR3: CASTASTGTEAFF. The CDR3 region has the DNA TGTGCCAGCACGGCCTCCACCGGGACTGAAGCTTTCTTT.

A few counts support this clone. This chain links TRBV28 with TRBJ1-1; D unclear. Looked up from germline, CDR1 is MDHEN and CDR2 is SYDVKM. V lost 2 bases and J lost 4, with 23 bases in between. The CDR3 runs to 18 residues. This CDR3 is CASSLPPFGFRSFTEAFF. DNA for the CDR3: TGTGCCAGCAGTTTACCCCCTTTCGGGTTCAGGTCCTTCACTGAAGCTTTCTTT.

The rearrangement uses TRBV28 and TRBJ2-1; D uncertain. Per germline, CDR1 MDHEN and CDR2 SYDVKM. V lost 2 bases and J lost 1, with 6 bases in between. The CDR3 is 14 amino acids. CDR3 region: CASSLSVSYNEQFF. CDR3 nucleotide sequence: TGTGCCAGCAGTTTAAGCGTGTCCTACAATGAGCAGTTCTTC.

This clone has just one count. The V call is TRBV5-1, the J call TRBJ2-7; D call uncertain. The CDR3 totals 16 residues. From germline, CDR1 is SGHRS and CDR2 YFSETQ. The V and J ends lost 0 bases and 4 bases respectively, with 17 bases between them. DNA for the CDR3: TGCGCCAGCAGCTTGGATAATGCCGCTTGGGGATACGAGCAGTACTTC. Translation gives CASSLDNAAWGYEQYF.

CDR3 residues: CASSSRGGPLLSYEQYF. In DNA form, the CDR3 reads TGCGCCAGCAGCTCAAGAGGGGGACCTTTACTTTCCTACGAGCAGTACTTC. This chain connects TRBV5-1 to TRBJ2-7, with D perhaps matching TRBD1 (6 bases). Germline V gives CDR1 SGHRS, CDR2 YFSETQ. Trimming took 3 bases from V and 1 from J, leaving 20 bases between them. The length of the CDR3 is 17 residues.

The chain links TRBV30 to TRBJ1-2; D is uncertain. The CDR3 consists of 15 residues. CDR1 is GTSNPN, CDR2 SVGIG, per germline (reference sequence). V was pared by 0 bases and J by 8 bases, with 19 bases between. The CDR3 region is CAWSVLDPSEDGYTF. The DNA for the CDR3 is TGTGCCTGGAGTGTACTCGACCCGAGCGAGGACGGCTACACCTTC.

The V call is TRBV19, the J call TRBJ2-1; perhaps TRBD1 as D (6 bases). Germline CDR1 is LNHDA and CDR2 is SQIVND (reference sequence). This CDR3 has 15 residues. Trimming shortened V by 6 bases and J by 5 bases, and 17 bases separated the two germline ends. The CDR3 DNA follows: TGTGCCAGTAGCACGGACAGTGTGGCCGACAATGAGCAGTTCTTC. This encodes CASSTDSVADNEQFF.

The V call is TRBV5-6, the J call TRBJ2-1; 8 bases agree with TRBD1. The CDR3 spans 13 residues. From germline, CDR1 is SGHDT and CDR2 YYEEEE. Germline trimming cut 3 bases from V and 10 bases from J; bases unmatched to any gene: 6. The DNA for the CDR3 is TGTGCCAGCAGCTCCCGACAGGGGTCGGAGCAGTTCTTC. This gives the protein CASSSRQGSEQFF.

As to this clone: The identical CDR3 is also encoded by other nucleotide sequences in the sample. The V call is TRBV9, the J call TRBJ1-1; D remains ambiguous. The CDR3 length is 13 residues. Germline V gene data show CDR1 as SGDLS and CDR2 as YYNGEE. Trimming took 0 bases from V and 1 from J, leaving 4 bases between them. The CDR3: CASSVAGNTEAFF. The DNA of the CDR3 is TGTGCCAGCAGCGTAGCCGGGAACACTGAAGCTTTCTTT.

A word on this clone: Other nucleotide sequences from this sample produce the same CDR3. The chain combines TRBV7-9 with TRBJ2-2, with 10 nucleotides matching TRBD1. The CDR3 covers 15 residues. Germline CDR1 is SEHNR and CDR2 is FQNEAQ (reference sequence). V was clipped by 5 bases and J by 3 bases; unmatched bases: 3. The CDR3 nucleotides read TGTGCCAGCAGCCCCGGGACAGGGGACACCGGGGAGCTGTTTTTT. Protein sequence: CASSPGTGDTGELFF.

The chain has TRBV6-6 and TRBJ2-2; 11 nucleotides match TRBD2. This CDR3 region has 18 residues. Germline V gives CDR1 MNHNY, CDR2 SVGAGI (reference sequence). The trim removed 5 bases at V and 4 bases at J, leaving 12 bases unmatched. CDR3 amino acids: CASSHNNLAGGRTGELFF. Here the CDR3 DNA reads TGTGCCAGCAGTCACAATAACCTAGCGGGAGGTCGCACCGGGGAGCTGTTTTTT.

The rearrangement links TRBV4-2 to TRBJ2-7; D is possibly TRBD2 (6 bases). The germline V gene has CDR1 LGHNA and CDR2 YNFKEQ. Trimming pared 4 bases from V and 1 base from J, leaving 17 bases between. The CDR3 runs to 16 residues. The CDR3 is CASSPSIEGRSYEQYF. In DNA, the CDR3 is TGTGCCAGCAGCCCGTCCATAGAGGGGAGGTCCTACGAGCAGTACTTC.

This chain joins TRBV30 and TRBJ1-4; D remains unclear. The CDR3 runs to 14 residues. V lost 5 bases and J 0 bases, leaving 10 bases between the germline ends. The germline gives CDR1 GTSNPN, CDR2 SVGIG (reference sequence). CDR3 in amino acids: CAWAVKATNEKLFF. DNA for the CDR3: TGTGCCTGGGCAGTAAAAGCAACTAATGAAAAACTGTTTTTT. The variable domain in full, with the rest retrieved from reference TRBV30 and TRBJ1-4, is SQTIHQWPATLVQPVGSPLSLECTVEGTSNPNLYWYRQAAGRGLQLLFYSVGIGQISSEVPQNLSASRPQDRQFILSSKKLLLSDSGFYLCAWAVKATNEKLFFGSGTQLSVL.

The rearrangement uses TRBV28 and TRBJ1-1; D call uncertain. V gave up 6 bases and J gave up 0 bases, with 8 bases separating them. Germline V gene sequence: CDR1 MDHEN, CDR2 SYDVKM. This CDR3 comprises 13 residues. The CDR3 is CASSFDLNTEAFF. In nucleotides, the CDR3 is TGTGCCAGCAGCTTTGACTTGAACACTGAAGCTTTCTTT.

The chain recombines TRBV5-4 with TRBJ2-1; 9 nucleotides line up with TRBD1. The CDR3 totals 13 residues. The germline gives CDR1 SGHNT, CDR2 YYREEE (reference sequence). J gave up 9 bases and V 5 bases, and 6 bases lay outside the gene matches. The CDR3 DNA follows: TGTGCCAGCAGACGGGACAGGGCTTCTGAGCAGTTCTTC. As protein: CASRRDRASEQFF.

This clone came up once. V usage is TRBV30 and J usage is TRBJ1-4; 8 nucleotides match TRBD1. This CDR3 is built from 12 residues. From germline, CDR1 is GTSNPN and CDR2 SVGIG (reference sequence). V was pared by 1 base and J by 13 bases, with 5 bases of the junction left unmatched. This CDR3 is CAWSGTGSLLFF. DNA of the CDR3: TGTGCCTGGAGTGGGACAGGGTCGTTACTGTTTTTT.